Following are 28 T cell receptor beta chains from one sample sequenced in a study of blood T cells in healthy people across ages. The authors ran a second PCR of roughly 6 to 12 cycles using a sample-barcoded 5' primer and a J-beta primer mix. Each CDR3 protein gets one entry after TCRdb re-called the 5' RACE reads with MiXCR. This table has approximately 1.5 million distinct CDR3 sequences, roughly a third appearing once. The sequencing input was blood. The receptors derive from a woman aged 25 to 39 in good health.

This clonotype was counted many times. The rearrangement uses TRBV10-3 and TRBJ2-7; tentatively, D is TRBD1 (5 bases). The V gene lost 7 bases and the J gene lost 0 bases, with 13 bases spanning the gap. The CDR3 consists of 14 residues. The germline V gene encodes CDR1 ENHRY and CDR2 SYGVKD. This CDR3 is CAITKTESSYEQYF. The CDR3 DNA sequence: TGTGCCATCACTAAGACAGAAAGCTCCTACGAGCAGTACTTC.

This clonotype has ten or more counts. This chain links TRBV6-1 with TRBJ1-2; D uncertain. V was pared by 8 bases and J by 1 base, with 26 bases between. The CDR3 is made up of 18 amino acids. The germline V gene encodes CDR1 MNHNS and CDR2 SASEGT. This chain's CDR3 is CASSVPTLARHDNYGYTF. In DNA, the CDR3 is TGTGCCAGCTCGGTGCCGACCCTCGCAAGACATGATAACTATGGCTACACCTTC.

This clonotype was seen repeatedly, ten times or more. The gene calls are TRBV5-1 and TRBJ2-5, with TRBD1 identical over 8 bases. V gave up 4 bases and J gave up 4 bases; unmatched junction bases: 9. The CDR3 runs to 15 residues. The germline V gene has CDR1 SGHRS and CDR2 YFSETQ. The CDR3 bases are TGCGCCAGCAGCCCGGCCCAGGGGGCAGGAGAGACCCAGTACTTC. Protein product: CASSPAQGAGETQYF.

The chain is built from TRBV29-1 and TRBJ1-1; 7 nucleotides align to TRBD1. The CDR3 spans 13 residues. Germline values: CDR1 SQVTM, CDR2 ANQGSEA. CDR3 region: CGITGTVNTEAFF. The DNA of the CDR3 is TGCGGAATCACCGGGACAGTAAACACTGAAGCTTTCTTT.

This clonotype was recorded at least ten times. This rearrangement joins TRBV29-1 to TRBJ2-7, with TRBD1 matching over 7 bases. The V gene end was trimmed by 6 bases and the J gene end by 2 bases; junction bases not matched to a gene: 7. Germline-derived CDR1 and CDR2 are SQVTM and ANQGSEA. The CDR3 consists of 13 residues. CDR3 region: CSVLTGETYEQYF. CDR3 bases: TGCAGCGTCTTAACAGGGGAAACCTACGAGCAGTACTTC.

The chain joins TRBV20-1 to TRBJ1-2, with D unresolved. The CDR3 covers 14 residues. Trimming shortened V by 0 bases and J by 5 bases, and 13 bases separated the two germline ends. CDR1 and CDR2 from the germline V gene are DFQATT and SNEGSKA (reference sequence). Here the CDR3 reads CSAREGLHGYGYTF. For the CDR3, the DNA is TGCAGTGCTAGAGAGGGCCTCCACGGTTATGGCTACACCTTC.

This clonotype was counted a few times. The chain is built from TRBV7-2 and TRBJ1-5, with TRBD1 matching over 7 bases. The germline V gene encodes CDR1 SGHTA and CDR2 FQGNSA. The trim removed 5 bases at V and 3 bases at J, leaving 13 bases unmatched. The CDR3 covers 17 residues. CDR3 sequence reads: CASSEQGGPRFNQPQHF. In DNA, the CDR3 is TGTGCCAGCAGCGAACAAGGGGGCCCCCGATTCAATCAGCCCCAGCATTTT. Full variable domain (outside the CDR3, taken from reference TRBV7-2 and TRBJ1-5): GAGVSQSPSNKVTEKGKDVELRCDPISGHTALYWYRQSLGQGLEFLIYFQGNSAPDKSGLPSDRFSAERTGGSVSTLTIQRTQQEDSAVYLCASSEQGGPRFNQPQHFGDGTRLSIL.

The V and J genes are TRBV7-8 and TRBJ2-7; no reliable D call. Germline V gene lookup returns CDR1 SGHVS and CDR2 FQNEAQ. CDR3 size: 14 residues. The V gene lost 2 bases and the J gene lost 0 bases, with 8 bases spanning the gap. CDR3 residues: CASSLKPGSYEQYF. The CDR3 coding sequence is TGTGCCAGCAGCTTAAAACCAGGCTCCTACGAGCAGTACTTC. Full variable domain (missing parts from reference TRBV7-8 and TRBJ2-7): GAGVSQSPRYKVAKRGQDVALRCDPISGHVSLFWYQQALGQGPEFLTYFQNEAQLDKSGLPSDRFFAERPEGSVSTLKIQRTQQEDSAVYLCASSLKPGSYEQYFGPGTRLTVT.

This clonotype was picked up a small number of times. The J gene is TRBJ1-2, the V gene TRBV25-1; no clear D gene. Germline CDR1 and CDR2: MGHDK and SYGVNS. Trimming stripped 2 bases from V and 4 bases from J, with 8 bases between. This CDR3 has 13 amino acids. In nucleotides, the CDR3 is TGTGCCAGCAGTGAAGGGCAGTTCTATGGCTACACCTTC. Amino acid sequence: CASSEGQFYGYTF.

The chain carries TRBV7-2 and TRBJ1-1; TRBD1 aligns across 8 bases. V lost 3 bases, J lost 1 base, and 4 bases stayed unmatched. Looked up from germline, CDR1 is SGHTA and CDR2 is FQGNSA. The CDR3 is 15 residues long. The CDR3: CASSLGQASNTEAFF. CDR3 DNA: TGTGCCAGCAGCTTGGGACAGGCCTCGAACACTGAAGCTTTCTTT.

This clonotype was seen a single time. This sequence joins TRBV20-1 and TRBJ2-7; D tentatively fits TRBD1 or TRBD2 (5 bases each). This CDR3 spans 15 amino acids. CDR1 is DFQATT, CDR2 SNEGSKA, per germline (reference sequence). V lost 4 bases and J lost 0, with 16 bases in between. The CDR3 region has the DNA TGCAGTGCTAAGGACCTGGCCGGGACCTCCTACGAGCAGTACTTC. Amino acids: CSAKDLAGTSYEQYF.

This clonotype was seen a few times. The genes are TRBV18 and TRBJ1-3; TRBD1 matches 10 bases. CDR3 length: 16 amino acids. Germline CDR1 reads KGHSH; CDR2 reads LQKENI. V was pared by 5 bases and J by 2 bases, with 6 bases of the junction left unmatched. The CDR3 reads CASSATTGGPGNTIYF. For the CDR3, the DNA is TGTGCCAGCTCAGCGACGACAGGGGGCCCTGGAAACACCATATATTTT.

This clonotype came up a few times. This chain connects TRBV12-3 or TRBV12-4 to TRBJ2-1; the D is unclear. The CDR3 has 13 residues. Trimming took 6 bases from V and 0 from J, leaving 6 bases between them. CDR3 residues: CASRMSSYNEQFF. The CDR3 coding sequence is TGTGCCAGCAGGATGAGCTCCTACAATGAGCAGTTCTTC.

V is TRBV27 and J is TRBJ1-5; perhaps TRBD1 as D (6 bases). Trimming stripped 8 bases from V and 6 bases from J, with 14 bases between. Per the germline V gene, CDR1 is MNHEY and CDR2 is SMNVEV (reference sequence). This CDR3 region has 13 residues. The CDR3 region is CASQTGESQPQHF. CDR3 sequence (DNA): TGTGCCAGCCAGACAGGTGAGAGTCAGCCCCAGCATTTT.

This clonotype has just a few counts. The CDR3 protein is CASSSWDSQAFF. CDR3 nucleotide sequence: TGTGCCAGCAGCTCGTGGGACAGTCAGGCTTTCTTT. The V call is TRBV5-6, the J call TRBJ1-1, with 7 bases aligning to TRBD1. Germline CDR1 is SGHDT and CDR2 is YYEEEE. The V segment lost 3 bases and the J segment 11 bases; nucleotides outside the gene matches: 7. The CDR3 is 12 amino acids.

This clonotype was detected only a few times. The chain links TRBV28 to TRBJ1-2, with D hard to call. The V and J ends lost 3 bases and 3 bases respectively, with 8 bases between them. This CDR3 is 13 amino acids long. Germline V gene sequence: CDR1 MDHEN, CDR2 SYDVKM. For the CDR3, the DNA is TGTGCCAGCAGTTTCTCGAGTTACTATGGCTACACCTTC. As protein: CASSFSSYYGYTF.

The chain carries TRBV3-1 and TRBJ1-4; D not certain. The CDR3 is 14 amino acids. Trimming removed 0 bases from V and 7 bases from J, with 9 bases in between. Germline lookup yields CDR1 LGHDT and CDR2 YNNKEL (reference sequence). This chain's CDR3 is CASSQDSGLEKLFF. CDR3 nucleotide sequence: TGTGCCAGCAGCCAAGATTCCGGGCTTGAAAAACTGTTTTTT.

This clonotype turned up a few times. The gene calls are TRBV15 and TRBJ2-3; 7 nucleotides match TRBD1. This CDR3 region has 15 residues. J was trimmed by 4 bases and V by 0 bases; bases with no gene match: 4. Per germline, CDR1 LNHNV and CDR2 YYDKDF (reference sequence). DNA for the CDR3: TGTGCCACCAGCAGAGAGACAGGGTCGGCAGATACGCAGTATTTT. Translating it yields CATSRETGSADTQYF.

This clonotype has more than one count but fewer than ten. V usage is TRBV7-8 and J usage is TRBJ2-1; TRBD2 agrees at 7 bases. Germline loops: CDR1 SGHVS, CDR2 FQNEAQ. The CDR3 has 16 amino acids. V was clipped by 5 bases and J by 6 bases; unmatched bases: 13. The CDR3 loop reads CASSNFGGVPLNEQFF. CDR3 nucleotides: TGTGCCAGCAGCAACTTTGGGGGGGTTCCCCTCAATGAGCAGTTCTTC.

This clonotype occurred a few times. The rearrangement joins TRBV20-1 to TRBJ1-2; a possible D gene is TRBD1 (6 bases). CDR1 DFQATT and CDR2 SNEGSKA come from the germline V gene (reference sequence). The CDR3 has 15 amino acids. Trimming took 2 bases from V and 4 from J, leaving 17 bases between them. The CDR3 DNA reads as TGCAGTGCTAGAAAGGCAGGCACCAGGGGCTATGGCTACACCTTC. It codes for CSARKAGTRGYGYTF.

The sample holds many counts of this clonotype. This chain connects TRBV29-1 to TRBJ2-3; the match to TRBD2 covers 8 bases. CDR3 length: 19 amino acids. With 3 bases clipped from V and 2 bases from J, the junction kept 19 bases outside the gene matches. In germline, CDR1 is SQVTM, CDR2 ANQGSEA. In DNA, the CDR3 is TGCAGCGTTGAGGAGCCCCCTGGAGCGGGGGTGGCCCACACAGATACGCAGTATTTT. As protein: CSVEEPPGAGVAHTDTQYF.

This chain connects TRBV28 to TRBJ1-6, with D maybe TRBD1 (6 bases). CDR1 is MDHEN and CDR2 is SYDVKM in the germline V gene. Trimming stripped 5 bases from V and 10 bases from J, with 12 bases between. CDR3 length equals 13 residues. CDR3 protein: CASSLMTGSPLHF. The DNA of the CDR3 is TGTGCCAGCAGTCTTATGACAGGCTCACCCCTCCACTTT.

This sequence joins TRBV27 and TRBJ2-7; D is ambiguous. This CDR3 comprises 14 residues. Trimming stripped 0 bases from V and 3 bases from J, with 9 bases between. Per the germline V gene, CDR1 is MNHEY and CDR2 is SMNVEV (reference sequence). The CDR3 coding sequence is TGTGCCAGCAGTTTATCTCCAGGCCTCTACGAGCAGTACTTC. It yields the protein CASSLSPGLYEQYF.

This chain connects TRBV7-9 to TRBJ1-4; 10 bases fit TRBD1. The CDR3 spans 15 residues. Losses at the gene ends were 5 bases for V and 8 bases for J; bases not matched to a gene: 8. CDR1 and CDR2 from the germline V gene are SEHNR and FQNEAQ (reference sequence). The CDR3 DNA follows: TGTGCCAGCAGCCGACCGGGACAGGGGAACGAAAAACTGTTTTTT. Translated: CASSRPGQGNEKLFF.

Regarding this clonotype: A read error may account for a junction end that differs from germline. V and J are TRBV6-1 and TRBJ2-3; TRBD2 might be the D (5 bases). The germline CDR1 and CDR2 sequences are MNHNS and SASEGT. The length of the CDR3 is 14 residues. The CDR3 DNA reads TGTGCCGGCAGTGAAGCGGCTAGCACAGATACGCAGTATTTT. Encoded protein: CAGSEAASTDTQYF.

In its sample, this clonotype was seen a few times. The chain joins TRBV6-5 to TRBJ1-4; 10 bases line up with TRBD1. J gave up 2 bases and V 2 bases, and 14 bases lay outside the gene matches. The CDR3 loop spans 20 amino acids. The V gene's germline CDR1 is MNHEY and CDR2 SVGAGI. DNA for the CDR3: TGTGCCAGCAGTTACCCTGCCCCGGGGACAGGGGTGTGGACTAATGAAAAACTGTTTTTT. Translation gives CASSYPAPGTGVWTNEKLFF.

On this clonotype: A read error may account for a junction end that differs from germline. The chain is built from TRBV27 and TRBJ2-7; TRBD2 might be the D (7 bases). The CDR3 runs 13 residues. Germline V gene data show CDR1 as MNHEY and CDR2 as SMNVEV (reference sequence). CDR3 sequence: CACSPTPGGLEYF. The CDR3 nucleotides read TGTGCCTGCAGTCCCACGCCGGGGGGCCTGGAGTACTTC.

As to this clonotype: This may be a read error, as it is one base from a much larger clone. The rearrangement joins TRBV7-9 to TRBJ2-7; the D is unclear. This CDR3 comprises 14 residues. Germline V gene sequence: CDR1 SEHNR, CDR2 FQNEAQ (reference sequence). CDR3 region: CARSTRWGTYEQYF. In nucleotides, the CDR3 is TGTGCCCGCAGCACCCGGTGGGGTACCTACGAGCAGTACTTC.